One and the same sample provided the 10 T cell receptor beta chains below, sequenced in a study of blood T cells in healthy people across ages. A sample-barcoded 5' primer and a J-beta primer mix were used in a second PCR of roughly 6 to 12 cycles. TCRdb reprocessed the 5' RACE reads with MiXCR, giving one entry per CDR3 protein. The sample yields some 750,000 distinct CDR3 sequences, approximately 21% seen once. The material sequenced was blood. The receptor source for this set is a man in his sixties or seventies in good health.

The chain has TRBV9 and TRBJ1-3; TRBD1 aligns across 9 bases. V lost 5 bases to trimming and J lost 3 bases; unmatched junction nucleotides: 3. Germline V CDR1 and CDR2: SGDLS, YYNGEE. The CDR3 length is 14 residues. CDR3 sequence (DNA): TGTGCCAGCAGTGGGACAGGGTTTGGAAACACCATATATTTT. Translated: CASSGTGFGNTIYF. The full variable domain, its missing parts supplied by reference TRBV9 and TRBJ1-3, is DSGVTQTPKHLITATGQRVTLRCSPRSGDLSVYWYQQSLDQGLQFLIQYYNGEERAKGNILERFSAQQFPDLHSELNLSSLELGDSALYFCASSGTGFGNTIYFGEGSWLTVV.

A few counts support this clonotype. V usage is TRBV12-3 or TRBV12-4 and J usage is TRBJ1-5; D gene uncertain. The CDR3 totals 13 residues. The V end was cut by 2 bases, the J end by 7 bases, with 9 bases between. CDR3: CASSLSWVQPQHF. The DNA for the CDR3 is TGTGCCAGCAGTTTATCGTGGGTCCAGCCCCAGCATTTT.

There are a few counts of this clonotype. This CDR3 is CASSTGTRAYNEQFF. The CDR3 bases are TGTGCCAGCAGTACCGGGACTAGAGCCTACAATGAGCAGTTCTTC. J is TRBJ2-1 and V is TRBV12-3 or TRBV12-4; 8 nucleotides agree with TRBD2. The V and J ends lost 5 bases and 2 bases, in that order; junction bases with no gene match: 5. The length of the CDR3 is 15 residues.

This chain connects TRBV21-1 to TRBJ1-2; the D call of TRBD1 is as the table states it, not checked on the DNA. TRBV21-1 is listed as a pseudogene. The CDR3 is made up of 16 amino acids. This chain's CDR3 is CASPRGDPAYNYGYTF. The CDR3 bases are TGTGCCAGTCCCCGGGGGGACCCCGCGTATAACTATGGCTACACCTTC.

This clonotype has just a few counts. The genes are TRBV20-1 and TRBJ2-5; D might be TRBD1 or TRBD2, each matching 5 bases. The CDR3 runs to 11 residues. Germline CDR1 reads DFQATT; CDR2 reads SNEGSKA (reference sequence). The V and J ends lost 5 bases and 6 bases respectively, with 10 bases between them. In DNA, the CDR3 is TGCAGTGCTCCCGAGGGGCAGACCCAGTACTTC. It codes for CSAPEGQTQYF.

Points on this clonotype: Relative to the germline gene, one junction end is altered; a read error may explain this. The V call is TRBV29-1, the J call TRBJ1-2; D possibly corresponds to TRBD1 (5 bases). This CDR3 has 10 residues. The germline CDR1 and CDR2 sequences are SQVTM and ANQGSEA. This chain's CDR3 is CGVEEGGYTF. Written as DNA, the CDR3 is TGCGGCGTTGAAGAGGGGGGCTACACCTTC. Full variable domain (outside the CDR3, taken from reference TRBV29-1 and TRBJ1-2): SAVISQKPSRDICQRGTSLTIQCQVDSQVTMMFWYRQQPGQSLTLIATANQGSEATYESGFVIDKFPISRPNLTFSTLTVSNMSPEDSSIYLCGVEEGGYTFGSGTRLTVV.

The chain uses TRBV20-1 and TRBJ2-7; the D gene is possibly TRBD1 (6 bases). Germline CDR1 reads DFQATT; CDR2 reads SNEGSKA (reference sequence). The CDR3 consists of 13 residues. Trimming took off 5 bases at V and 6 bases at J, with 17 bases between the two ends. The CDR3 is CSAPIKGVSEQYF. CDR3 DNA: TGCAGTGCTCCTATAAAGGGGGTCAGCGAGCAGTACTTC.

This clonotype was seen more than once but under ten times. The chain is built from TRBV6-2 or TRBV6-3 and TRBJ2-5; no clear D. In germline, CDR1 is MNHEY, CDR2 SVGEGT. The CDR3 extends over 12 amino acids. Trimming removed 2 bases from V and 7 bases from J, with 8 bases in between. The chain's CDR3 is CASSYEKGTQYF. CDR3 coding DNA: TGTGCCAGCAGTTACGAAAAGGGGACCCAGTACTTC.

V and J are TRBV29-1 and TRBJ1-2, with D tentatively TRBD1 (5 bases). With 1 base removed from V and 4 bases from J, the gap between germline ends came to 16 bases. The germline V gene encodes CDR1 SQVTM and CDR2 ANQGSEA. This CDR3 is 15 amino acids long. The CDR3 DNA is TGCAGCGTTGAAGGGGGCGCCTCTAGTCCCTATGGCTACACCTTC. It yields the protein CSVEGGASSPYGYTF.

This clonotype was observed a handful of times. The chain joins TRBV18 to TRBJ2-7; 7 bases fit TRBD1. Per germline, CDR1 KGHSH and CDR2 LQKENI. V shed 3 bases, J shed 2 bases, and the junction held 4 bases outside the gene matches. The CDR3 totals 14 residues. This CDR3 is CASSPTGTAYEQYV. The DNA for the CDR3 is TGTGCCAGCTCACCGACAGGGACAGCCTACGAGCAGTACGTC.